This T cell receptor beta chain was identified in a study of early T cells in non-severe SARS-CoV-2 infection. Findings of the study overall: VDJdb matching skewed toward anti-spike CD8 responses, missing private and CD4 specificities.

A single record per CDR3 protein comes from TCRdb applying MiXCR to the 5' RACE reads. The data contain about 46,000 distinct CDR3 sequences, approximately 9.4% of them singletons. Per the germline V gene, CDR1 is SQVTM and CDR2 is ANQGSEA. The J segment lost 3 bases and the V segment lost 5 bases, leaving 4 bases of the junction unmatched. The CDR3 runs to 14 residues. In the case of this clonotype: Its antigen is unknown.

Sequencing used whole blood. This clonotype was sampled from an adult who was a healthcare worker with PCR-confirmed SARS-CoV-2 infection or an uninfected control (not recorded which). The gene calls are TRBV29-1 and TRBJ2-2; 9 nucleotides agree with TRBD1. CDR3 amino acids: CSVKGQGDTGELFF. Here the CDR3 DNA reads TGCAGCGTTAAGGGACAGGGTGACACCGGGGAGCTGTTTTTT.